The 32 T cell receptor beta chains in this list originate from one sample, sequenced in a study of CD8+CD57+ T cells in acquired aplastic anemia. The sequenced patients had an expansion of CD8+CD57+ cells seen by flow cytometry. The TCR beta profiling, which covered VDJ combination and CDR3 sequence, was carried out using genomic DNA as the template. MiXCR, applied by TCRdb to the reads, yields one record per CDR3 protein. The data contain about 180,000 distinct CDR3 sequences, 45% to 60% of them singletons. The material sequenced was sorted CD4+, CD8+, or CD8+CD57+ T cells (not recorded which) from PBMCs. The receptor source for this set is a human donor with aplastic anemia.

This clonotype was seen more than once but under ten times. The chain couples TRBV20-1 to TRBJ1-1, with D possibly matching TRBD1 (6 bases). In germline, CDR1 is DFQATT, CDR2 SNEGSKA (reference sequence). V dropped 0 bases and J dropped 4 bases, with 15 bases sitting between them. The CDR3 has 15 residues. CDR3 coding DNA: TGCAGTGCTAGAGATGAACAGGGAGGAAGCACTGAAGCTTTCTTT. It encodes CSARDEQGGSTEAFF.

The rearrangement links TRBV19 to TRBJ2-1; 13 nucleotides agree with TRBD2. Trimming cost V 2 bases and J 9 bases; bases outside gene matches: 4. CDR1 is LNHDA, CDR2 SQIVND, per germline (reference sequence). The CDR3 has 15 amino acids. This CDR3 is CASSIRTSGGGEQFF. CDR3 DNA: TGTGCCAGTAGTATAAGGACTAGCGGGGGTGGTGAGCAGTTCTTC. The full variable domain, rest sourced from reference TRBV19 and TRBJ2-1, is DGGITQSPKYLFRKEGQNVTLSCEQNLNHDAMYWYRQDPGQGLRLIYYSQIVNDFQKGDIAEGYSVSREKKESFPLTVTSAQKNPTAFYLCASSIRTSGGGEQFFGPGTRLTVL.

The V call is TRBV19, the J call TRBJ1-2; D is uncertain. The CDR3 length is 12 residues. Trimming stripped 5 bases from V and 2 bases from J, with 6 bases between. Germline-derived CDR1 and CDR2 are LNHDA and SQIVND (reference sequence). The CDR3 spells CASSPGNYGYTF. The CDR3 coding sequence is TGTGCCAGTAGTCCCGGAAACTATGGCTACACCTTC.

The sample holds many counts of this clonotype. V usage is TRBV20-1 and J usage is TRBJ1-2, with D possibly TRBD1 on 5 matching bases. The germline V gene has CDR1 DFQATT and CDR2 SNEGSKA (reference sequence). The V end lost 4 bases, the J end lost 1 base, and 19 bases lay between the germline ends. The CDR3 contains 16 residues. The CDR3 nucleotides read TGCAGTGCTATGAGGGGAGGACGGGGGGTTAACTATGGCTACACCTTC. Amino acid sequence: CSAMRGGRGVNYGYTF.

The V gene is TRBV20-1, the J gene TRBJ1-5; 10 bases agree with TRBD1. CDR3 length: 17 residues. The germline CDR1 and CDR2 sequences are DFQATT and SNEGSKA (reference sequence). V dropped 0 bases and J dropped 11; count of bases not matched to a gene: 16. The CDR3 loop reads CSARDKGTGALRRTQHF. The CDR3 DNA reads as TGCAGTGCTAGAGATAAGGGGACAGGGGCCCTCCGGAGGACCCAGCATTTT.

DNA for the CDR3: TGTGCCAGCAGGATGGACAGCTATGGCTACACCTTC. Its translation: CASRMDSYGYTF. The gene calls are TRBV9 and TRBJ1-2; TRBD1 might be the D (6 bases). V was trimmed by 5 bases and J by 4 bases, leaving 9 bases between them. The CDR3 length is 12 residues. Per the germline V gene, CDR1 is SGDLS and CDR2 is YYNGEE.

This sequence joins TRBV29-1 and TRBJ1-2; the D is unclear. This CDR3 is 14 amino acids long. The V end lost 5 bases, the J end lost 0 bases, and 13 bases lay between the germline ends. Germline lookup yields CDR1 SQVTM and CDR2 ANQGSEA. CDR3 residues: CSVLAANTNYGYTF. The CDR3 coding sequence is TGCAGCGTTTTAGCCGCTAATACTAACTATGGCTACACCTTC.

The table lists this clonotype with many counts. The chain couples TRBV25-1 to TRBJ2-1; D remains ambiguous. This CDR3 spans 12 amino acids. V lost 5 bases and J 4 bases, leaving 6 bases between the germline ends. Germline loops: CDR1 MGHDK, CDR2 SYGVNS. The CDR3: CASSKGYNEQFF. The DNA for the CDR3 is TGTGCCAGCAGTAAGGGATACAATGAGCAGTTCTTC.

The rearrangement links TRBV20-1 to TRBJ2-7; D not certain. V was trimmed by 6 bases and J by 0 bases, leaving 18 bases between them. In germline, CDR1 is DFQATT, CDR2 SNEGSKA (reference sequence). The CDR3 has 15 residues. CDR3 DNA: TGCAGTGCCAGCAGCTTAGACGTAGCCTCCTACGAGCAGTACTTC. Encoded protein: CSASSLDVASYEQYF.

The chain uses TRBV12-3 or TRBV12-4 and TRBJ2-7; perhaps TRBD2 as D (6 bases). Trimming took off 5 bases at V and 4 bases at J, with 21 bases between the two ends. CDR3 size: 16 residues. Here the CDR3 reads CASSTSRGTGSYEQYF. The CDR3 DNA is TGTGCCAGCAGTACCAGTCGGGGGACGGGGAGTTACGAGCAGTACTTC.

This rearrangement joins TRBV20-1 to TRBJ1-6; 9 bases map to TRBD1. Germline V CDR1 and CDR2: DFQATT, SNEGSKA (reference sequence). Germline trimming cut 5 bases from V and 8 bases from J; bases unmatched to any gene: 10. This CDR3 comprises 15 residues. In nucleotides, the CDR3 is TGCAGTGCTGGGTTGGAACAGGGGGCTTATTCACCCCTCCACTTT. This sequence encodes CSAGLEQGAYSPLHF.

This clonotype has at least ten counts. The CDR3 protein is CSARDPGVTDTQYF. The CDR3, as DNA: TGCAGTGCTAGAGATCCTGGGGTCACAGATACGCAGTATTTT. The chain employs TRBV20-1 and TRBJ2-3; D not resolved. Germline-derived CDR1 and CDR2 are DFQATT and SNEGSKA (reference sequence). This CDR3 has 14 amino acids. The V gene lost 0 bases and the J gene lost 2 bases, with 9 bases spanning the gap.

The rearrangement links TRBV20-1 to TRBJ1-2; TRBD1 is a possible D gene (6 bases). Per the germline V gene, CDR1 is DFQATT and CDR2 is SNEGSKA (reference sequence). Trimming cost V 3 bases and J 4 bases, with 18 bases left between them. The CDR3 length is 15 residues. DNA of the CDR3: TGCAGTGCTAGGGGAGATAGCGGGGGGGCCTATGGCTACACCTTC. Translating it yields CSARGDSGGAYGYTF.

This chain connects TRBV25-1 to TRBJ1-3; D ambiguous. The germline CDR1 and CDR2 sequences are MGHDK and SYGVNS. The germline V and J ends were trimmed by 5 bases and 4 bases, with 18 bases remaining between them. This CDR3 region has 16 residues. The CDR3 is CASSTLRARGGNTIYF. The CDR3 bases are TGTGCCAGCAGTACTCTGAGGGCACGGGGAGGAAACACCATATATTTT. Filled out from reference TRBV25-1 and TRBJ1-3, the complete variable domain reads EADIYQTPRYLVIGTGKKITLECSQTMGHDKMYWYQQDPGMELHLIHYSYGVNSTEKGDLSSESTVSRIRTEHFPLTLESARPSHTSQYLCASSTLRARGGNTIYFGEGSWLTVV.

With regard to this clonotype: A much more abundant neighbour one base away suggests this may be a read error. The gene calls are TRBV24-1 and TRBJ2-1, with 10 bases that match TRBD2. The CDR3 is made up of 13 amino acids. Germline V gene lookup returns CDR1 KGHDR and CDR2 SFDVKD. In DNA form, the CDR3 reads TGTGCCACCCGACTAGCGGGCACTAATGAGCGGTTCTTC. Residues: CATRLAGTNERFF.

On this clonotype: The conserved closing phenylalanine or tryptophan is absent in this CDR3, likely reflecting a read error. This chain links TRBV7-8 with TRBJ2-2; no definite D call. The CDR3 length is 14 residues. Germline CDR1 and CDR2: SGHVS and FQNEAQ. The V end lost 0 bases, the J end lost 4 bases, and 6 bases lay between the germline ends. The CDR3 DNA is TGTGCCAGCAGCTTAGCGGGATCCACCGGGGAGCTGTTTTCT. Protein: CASSLAGSTGELFS.

This clonotype came up many times. V gene TRBV25-1 combines with J gene TRBJ1-3; D is ambiguous. This CDR3 spans 13 amino acids. V shed 2 bases and J shed 3 bases, with 5 bases lying between them. Germline V gene sequence: CDR1 MGHDK, CDR2 SYGVNS. As DNA, the CDR3 is TGTGCCAGCAGTGAAGCGGGTGGAAACACCATATATTTT. Its protein product is CASSEAGGNTIYF.

This clonotype was detected many times. The chain has TRBV5-1 and TRBJ2-3; weak D call: TRBD2 (7 bases). Germline V gives CDR1 SGHRS, CDR2 YFSETQ. V gave up 0 bases and J gave up 2 bases, with 13 bases separating them. This CDR3 comprises 16 residues. The CDR3 nucleotides are TGCGCCAGCAGCTTGGCCGGGCGGGGGCCCACAGATACGCAGTATTTT. Its translation is CASSLAGRGPTDTQYF.

This sequence joins TRBV3-1 and TRBJ1-2, with TRBD1 identical over 10 bases. CDR1 and CDR2 (germline): LGHDT, YNNKEL (reference sequence). This CDR3 has 12 residues. Unmatched junction bases numbered 0, after V lost 4 bases and J lost 7 bases. The CDR3 region has the DNA TGTGCCAGCAGCCGGGACAGGGGTGGCTACACCTTC. Translating it yields CASSRDRGGYTF.

This clonotype was seen a few times. The V and J genes are TRBV5-1 and TRBJ2-2, with 8 positions matching TRBD2. CDR1 is SGHRS and CDR2 is YFSETQ in the germline V gene. The CDR3 extends over 15 amino acids. Trimming cost V 4 bases and J 5 bases; bases outside gene matches: 7. The CDR3 region is CASSESGGRTGELFF. The CDR3 DNA reads as TGCGCCAGCAGCGAGAGCGGGGGCCGGACCGGGGAGCTGTTTTTT. The complete variable domain, with remaining parts taken from reference TRBV5-1 and TRBJ2-2, reads KAGVTQTPRYLIKTRGQQVTLSCSPISGHRSVSWYQQTPGQGLQFLFEYFSETQRNKGNFPGRFSGRQFSNSRSEMNVSTLELGDSALYLCASSESGGRTGELFFGEGSRLTVL.

This rearrangement joins TRBV2 to TRBJ2-2; D unresolved. The V gene lost 4 bases and the J gene lost 6 bases, with 9 bases spanning the gap. Germline values: CDR1 SNHLY, CDR2 FYNNEI. The CDR3 sequence is 13 residues long. CDR3 nucleotide sequence: TGTGCCAGCAGTGCAGGCGGTCCCGGGGAGCTGTTTTTT. Translated, it gives CASSAGGPGELFF.

The rearrangement links TRBV7-9 to TRBJ2-5; D is unresolved. V dropped 0 bases and J dropped 1 base, with 12 bases sitting between them. The CDR3 covers 16 residues. The V gene's germline CDR1 is SEHNR and CDR2 FQNEAQ (reference sequence). The CDR3 DNA is TGTGCCAGCAGCTTAGCTAGATCCGGCGGCCAAGAGACCCAGTACTTC. Translated: CASSLARSGGQETQYF.

CDR3 nucleotide sequence: TGTGCCAGCAGCTTCCGGGACACCGGCTACGAGCAGTACTTC. It translates to CASSFRDTGYEQYF. V gene TRBV7-6 combines with J gene TRBJ2-7; D may be TRBD1 (6 bases). The CDR3 spans 14 residues. Trimming cost V 3 bases and J 3 bases, with 12 bases left between them. Germline V gene lookup returns CDR1 SGHVS and CDR2 FNYEAQ.

The V call is TRBV2, the J call TRBJ2-1, with TRBD2 matching 13 bases. V was clipped by 7 bases and J by 9 bases; unmatched bases: 9. Germline values: CDR1 SNHLY, CDR2 FYNNEI. This CDR3 contains 15 residues. CDR3 residues: CASTGTSGNKGEQFF. The CDR3 region has the DNA TGTGCCAGCACCGGGACTAGCGGGAACAAAGGTGAGCAGTTCTTC.

This clonotype was seen a single time. V usage is TRBV6-5 and J usage is TRBJ2-7; D unresolved. V dropped 4 bases and J dropped 6 bases, with 10 bases sitting between them. The germline V gene encodes CDR1 MNHEY and CDR2 SVGAGI. The CDR3 totals 12 residues. DNA of the CDR3: TGTGCCAGCAGTTTACCAGCCGGCGAGCAGTACTTC. It yields the protein CASSLPAGEQYF.

The chain employs TRBV5-5 and TRBJ1-1; D ambiguous. The V end lost 5 bases, the J end lost 1 base, and 6 bases lay between the germline ends. Germline lookup yields CDR1 SGHKS and CDR2 YYEKEE (reference sequence). The CDR3 contains 12 residues. The CDR3 sequence: CASSGQNTEAFF. CDR3 DNA: TGTGCCAGCAGTGGGCAGAACACTGAAGCTTTCTTT.

This clonotype turned up a few times. CDR3 protein: CAISRDNTEAFF. CDR3 bases: TGTGCCATCAGTAGAGATAACACTGAAGCTTTCTTT. V gene TRBV10-3 combines with J gene TRBJ1-1, with D uncertain. Germline V gene sequence: CDR1 ENHRY, CDR2 SYGVKD. CDR3 length: 12 residues. V lost 5 bases and J lost 2, with 6 bases in between.

This clonotype was counted ten times or more. This chain joins TRBV2 and TRBJ1-5, with D uncertain. Germline assignment: CDR1 SNHLY and CDR2 FYNNEI. Trimming shortened V by 4 bases and J by 2 bases, and 12 bases separated the two germline ends. The CDR3 runs 15 residues. CDR3 amino acids: CASSVGREGNQPQHF. The CDR3 DNA follows: TGTGCCAGCAGTGTTGGAAGGGAGGGCAATCAGCCCCAGCATTTT.

The J gene is TRBJ2-6, the V gene TRBV24-1; D uncertain. From germline, CDR1 is KGHDR and CDR2 SFDVKD. CDR3 length: 14 amino acids. V lost 5 bases, J lost 2 bases, and 6 bases lay in between. CDR3 DNA sequence: TGTGCCACCAGTGCTGAACCTGGGGCCAACGTCCTGACTTTC. Its protein product is CATSAEPGANVLTF.

The rearrangement joins TRBV2 to TRBJ2-7; 9 nucleotides agree with TRBD1. V trimming: 8 bases; J trimming: 6 bases; junction bases outside the gene matches: 11. The CDR3 has 14 residues. CDR1 and CDR2 (germline): SNHLY, FYNNEI. The CDR3 reads CASDNPGQGGEQYF. The CDR3 coding sequence is TGTGCCAGCGATAATCCGGGACAGGGCGGCGAGCAGTACTTC. Supplemented by reference TRBV2 and TRBJ2-7, the full variable domain reads EPEVTQTPSHQVTQMGQEVILRCVPISNHLYFYWYRQILGQKVEFLVSFYNNEISEKSEIFDDQFSVERPDGSNFTLKIRSTKLEDSAMYFCASDNPGQGGEQYFGPGTRLTVT.

The sample holds many counts of this clonotype. The CDR3 spells CASSLGTSNNSPLHF. As DNA, the CDR3 is TGTGCCAGCAGCTTGGGGACATCTAATAATTCACCCCTCCACTTT. The chain links TRBV5-5 to TRBJ1-6; D possibly corresponds to TRBD1 (5 bases). V lost 0 bases and J lost 5, with 9 bases in between. The CDR3 runs to 15 residues. Germline values: CDR1 SGHKS, CDR2 YYEKEE (reference sequence).

The chain recombines TRBV10-3 with TRBJ1-2; TRBD1 is a possible D gene (5 bases). The germline gives CDR1 ENHRY, CDR2 SYGVKD. V dropped 4 bases and J dropped 6 bases, with 15 bases sitting between them. The CDR3 sequence is 14 residues long. The CDR3 DNA sequence: TGTGCCATCAGTGGGGGACGGCGTTTCAATGGCTACACCTTC. As protein: CAISGGRRFNGYTF.